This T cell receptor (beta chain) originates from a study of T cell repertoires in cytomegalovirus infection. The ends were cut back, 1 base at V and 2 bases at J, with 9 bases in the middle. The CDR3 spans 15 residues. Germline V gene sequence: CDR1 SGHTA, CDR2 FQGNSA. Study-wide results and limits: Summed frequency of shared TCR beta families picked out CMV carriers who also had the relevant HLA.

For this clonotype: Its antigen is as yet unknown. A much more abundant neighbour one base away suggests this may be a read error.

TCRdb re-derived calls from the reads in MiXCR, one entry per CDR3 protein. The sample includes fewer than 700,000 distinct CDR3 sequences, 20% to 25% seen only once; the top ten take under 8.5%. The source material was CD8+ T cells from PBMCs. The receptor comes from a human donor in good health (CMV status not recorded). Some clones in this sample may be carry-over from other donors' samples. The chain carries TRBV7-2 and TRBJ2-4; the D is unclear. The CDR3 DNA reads TGTGCCAGCAGCTTAGGGGTGGGGACCAAAAACATTCAGTACTTC. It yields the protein CASSLGVGTKNIQYF.